The table lists the clone carrying this T cell receptor beta chain with many counts. Its specificity is unknown. This entry belongs to a study of CD8+CD57+ T cells in acquired aplastic anemia. Study details: Sorting CD4+ and CD8+ cells gave DNA averaging around 3 ug. Study outcomes and limitations: Patients and controls were found to share 25 to 35 CD8+ CDR3 sequences.

Previously, flow cytometry had revealed CD8+CD57+ cell expansion in the patients chosen for sequencing. J was trimmed by 0 bases and V by 6 bases; bases with no gene match: 9. The CDR3 consists of 16 residues. Per germline, CDR1 SQVTM and CDR2 ANQGSEA. Genomic DNA constituted the template upon which TCR beta VDJ and CDR3 profiling was performed. TCRdb ran MiXCR on the reads and lists one entry per CDR3 protein. This repertoire shows fewer than 200,000 distinct CDR3 sequences, 40% to 50% found once; its top ten account for roughly 1.1%. This chain connects TRBV29-1 to TRBJ1-5; TRBD1 matches 9 bases. This sequence was found in a human donor with aplastic anemia. Input material: sorted CD4+, CD8+, or CD8+CD57+ T cells (not recorded which) from PBMCs. The CDR3 is CSVRDRVKYSNQPQHF. The CDR3 coding sequence is TGCAGCGTCCGGGACAGGGTCAAATATAGCAATCAGCCCCAGCATTTT.